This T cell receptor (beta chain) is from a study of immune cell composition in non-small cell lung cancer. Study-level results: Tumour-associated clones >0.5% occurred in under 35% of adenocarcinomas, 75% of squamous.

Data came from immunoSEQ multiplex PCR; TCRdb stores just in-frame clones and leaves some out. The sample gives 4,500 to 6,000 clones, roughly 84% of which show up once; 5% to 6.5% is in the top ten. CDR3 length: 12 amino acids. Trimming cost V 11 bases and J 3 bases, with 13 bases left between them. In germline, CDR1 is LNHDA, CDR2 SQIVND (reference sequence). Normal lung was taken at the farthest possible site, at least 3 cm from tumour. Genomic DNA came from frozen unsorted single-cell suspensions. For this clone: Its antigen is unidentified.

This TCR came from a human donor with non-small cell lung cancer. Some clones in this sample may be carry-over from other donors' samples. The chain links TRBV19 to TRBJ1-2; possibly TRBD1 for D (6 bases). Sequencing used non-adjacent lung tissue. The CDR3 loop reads CASNRDDYGYTF. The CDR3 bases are TGTGCCTCAAACAGGGATGACTATGGCTACACCTTC.